This T cell receptor (beta chain) was documented in a study of blood T cell repertoires in COVID-19. Looking at the study overall: T cells, B-cell-depleted T cells, or PBMCs provided the cDNA or gDNA that served as material.

As processed by the authors: Scientists estimated how many nucleated cells there were by amplifying reference gene primers. TCRdb keeps only in-frame clones here, not all; method: immunoSEQ multiplex PCR. The DNA gave D and trimming, while V, J and clone size come from that table. The sample carries fewer than 250,000 clones, roughly nine tenths recorded once. V was clipped by 1 base and J by 3 bases, with 12 bases between them. This CDR3 is 16 amino acids long. CDR1 and CDR2 (germline): MGHRA, YSYEKL. The source material was peripheral blood. The sequence came from a woman in her 50s with acute or convalescent COVID-19. The V and J genes are TRBV4-1 and TRBJ1-4; D unclear. Written as DNA, the CDR3 is TGCGCCAGCAGCCAAGCGGGTCAGAGACCTAATGAAAAACTGTTTTTT. Translation gives CASSQAGQRPNEKLFF.